The clone carrying this T cell receptor (beta chain) was picked up one time. Assay: immunoSEQ multiplex PCR; the TCRdb copy retains only in-frame clones and omits some. The data show approximately 82,000 clones, 85% to 95% seen once. This sample was included in a study of cytomegalovirus exposure and HLA in healthy donors. Trimming stripped 8 bases from V and 2 bases from J, with 22 bases between. CDR3 length: 16 amino acids. Germline V lookup: CDR1 SEHNR, CDR2 FQNEAQ (reference sequence). This receptor was obtained from a woman aged 18-29 years in good health and CMV-seronegative. The material sequenced was PBMCs. The gene calls are TRBV7-9 and TRBJ2-7; weak D call: TRBD2 (6 bases). CDR3 loop: CASGSSSRGLTYEQYF. CDR3 DNA sequence: TGTGCCAGCGGATCCTCCTCGAGGGGACTTACCTACGAGCAGTACTTC.